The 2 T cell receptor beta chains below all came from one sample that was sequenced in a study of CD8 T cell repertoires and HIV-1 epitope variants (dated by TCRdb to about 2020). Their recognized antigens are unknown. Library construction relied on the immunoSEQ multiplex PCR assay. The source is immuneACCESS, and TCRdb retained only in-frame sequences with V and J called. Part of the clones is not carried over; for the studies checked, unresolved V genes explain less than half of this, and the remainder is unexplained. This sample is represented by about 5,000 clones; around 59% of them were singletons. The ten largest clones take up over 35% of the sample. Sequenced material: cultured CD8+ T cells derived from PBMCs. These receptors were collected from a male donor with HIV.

The CDR3 loop reads CASSTRQLYEMGDYGYTF. CDR3 DNA: TGTGCCAGCAGTACCCGACAACTCTACGAAATGGGGGACTATGGCTACACCTTC. The chain has TRBV28 and TRBJ1-2, with D perhaps TRBD1 (5 bases). Per germline, CDR1 MDHEN and CDR2 SYDVKM. V lost 5 bases to trimming and J lost 3 bases, with 25 bases between them. This CDR3 region has 18 residues.

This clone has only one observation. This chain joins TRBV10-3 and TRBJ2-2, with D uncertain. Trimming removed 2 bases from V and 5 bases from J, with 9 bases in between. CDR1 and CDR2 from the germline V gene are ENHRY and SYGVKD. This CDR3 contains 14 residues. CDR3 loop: CAISEVSLTGELFF. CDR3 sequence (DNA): TGTGCCATCAGTGAGGTTAGCTTAACCGGGGAGCTGTTTTTT.